This T cell receptor beta chain comes out of a study of metastatic and nonmetastatic thyroid tumors. The table lists this clone with a few counts. In the source study's methods: Across clinicopathological groups, CDR3 differences served as the basis for building a distant-metastasis classifier for papillary thyroid cancer. TCRdb re-called the PCR reads through MiXCR. TCRdb's processing, not the authors' own work, is the source of the V and J calls. The sample records 30,000 to 35,000 clones, 33% being singletons. Patients were all untreated before their thyroid surgery. Sequencing was performed on tumor tissue. The source is a female donor with papillary thyroid cancer or a benign thyroid nodule (not recorded which). Some clones in this sample may be carry-over from other donors' samples.

The CDR3 DNA is TGTGCCAGCAGTTACGAGCCAGCGGGAGTTACCGGGGAGCTGTTTTTT. Its translation is CASSYEPAGVTGELFF. The chain uses TRBV6-2 or TRBV6-3 and TRBJ2-2; 8 bases are shared with TRBD2. CDR1 MNHEY and CDR2 SVGEGT come from the germline V gene. The length of the CDR3 is 16 residues. Losses at the gene ends were 2 bases for V and 5 bases for J; bases not matched to a gene: 7.